The present T cell receptor beta chain was sequenced within a study of blood T cell repertoires in COVID-19. Original handling: Using reference gene primer amplification, nucleated cell counts were estimated. Produced via immunoSEQ multiplex PCR; TCRdb's table is partial and in-frame only. The D gene and trimming were derived from the DNA, and the V and J assignments and clone size from that table. The data show about 160,000 clones, just under 85% seen once. The germline CDR1 and CDR2 sequences are SNHLY and FYNNEI. Trimming shortened V by 8 bases and J by 1 base, and 17 bases separated the two germline ends. This CDR3 comprises 15 residues.

The origin of this receptor is a woman older than 75 with acute or convalescent COVID-19. The genes are TRBV2 and TRBJ1-1; D is perhaps TRBD1 (5 bases). Source material: peripheral blood. The CDR3 nucleotides read TGTGCCAGCCGGAGGGATGGGGGTTCGAACACTGAAGCTTTCTTT. It translates to CASRRDGGSNTEAFF.